This T cell receptor (beta chain) was identified in a study of cytomegalovirus exposure and HLA in healthy donors. Looking at the study overall: Ancestry clustering placed 81% of 350 to 500 genotyped donors in the Caucasian-associated cluster. Findings and caveats of the study: With DRB1 most and HLA-C fewest, TCR association rates differed between HLA loci in a later analysis. TCR beta chain V- and J-gene trimming was linked, in a later analysis, to a missense variant in DCLRE1C.

Amplification used 60 Vbeta primers and 13 Jbeta primers. Assay: immunoSEQ multiplex PCR; the TCRdb copy retains only in-frame clones and omits some. The data hold about 130,000 clones, with approximately 74% observed a single time. As regards this clone: Its antigen is currently unknown.

Per germline, CDR1 MNHEY and CDR2 SVGAGI. The CDR3 contains 13 residues. Germline trimming cut 6 bases from V and 4 bases from J; bases unmatched to any gene: 6. This receptor was taken from a man aged 18 to 35 in good health and CMV-seropositive. The chain has TRBV6-5 and TRBJ2-7; 7 bases line up with TRBD1. The sequenced material came from PBMCs. The CDR3 sequence: CASRGTAAYEQYF. The CDR3 bases are TGTGCCAGCAGAGGGACAGCGGCGTACGAGCAGTACTTC.